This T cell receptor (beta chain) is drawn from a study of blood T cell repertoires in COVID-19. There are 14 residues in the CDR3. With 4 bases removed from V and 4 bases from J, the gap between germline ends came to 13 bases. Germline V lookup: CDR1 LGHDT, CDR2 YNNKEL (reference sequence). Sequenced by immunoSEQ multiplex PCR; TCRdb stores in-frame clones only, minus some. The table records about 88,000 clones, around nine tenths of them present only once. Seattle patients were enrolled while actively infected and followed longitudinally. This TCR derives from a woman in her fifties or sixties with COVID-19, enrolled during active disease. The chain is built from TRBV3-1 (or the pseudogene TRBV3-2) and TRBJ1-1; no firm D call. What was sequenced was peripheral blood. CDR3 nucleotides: TGTGCCAGCAGCCGCTCGGAGGGCCGCACTGAAGCTTTCTTT. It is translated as CASSRSEGRTEAFF.